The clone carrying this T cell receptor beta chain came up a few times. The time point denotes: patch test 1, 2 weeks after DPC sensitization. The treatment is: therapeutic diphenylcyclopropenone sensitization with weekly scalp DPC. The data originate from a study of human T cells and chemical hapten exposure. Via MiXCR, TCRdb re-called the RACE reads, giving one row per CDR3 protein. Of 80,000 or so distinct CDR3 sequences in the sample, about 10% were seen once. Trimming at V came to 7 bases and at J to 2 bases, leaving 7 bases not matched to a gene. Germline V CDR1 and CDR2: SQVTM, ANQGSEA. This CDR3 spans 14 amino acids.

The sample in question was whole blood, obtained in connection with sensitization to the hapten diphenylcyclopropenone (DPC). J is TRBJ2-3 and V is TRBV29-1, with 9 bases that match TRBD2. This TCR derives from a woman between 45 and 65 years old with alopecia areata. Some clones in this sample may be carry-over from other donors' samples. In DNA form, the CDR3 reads TGCAGCGCCAGGAGGACTAGCGCCACAGATACGCAGTATTTT. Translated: CSARRTSATDTQYF.